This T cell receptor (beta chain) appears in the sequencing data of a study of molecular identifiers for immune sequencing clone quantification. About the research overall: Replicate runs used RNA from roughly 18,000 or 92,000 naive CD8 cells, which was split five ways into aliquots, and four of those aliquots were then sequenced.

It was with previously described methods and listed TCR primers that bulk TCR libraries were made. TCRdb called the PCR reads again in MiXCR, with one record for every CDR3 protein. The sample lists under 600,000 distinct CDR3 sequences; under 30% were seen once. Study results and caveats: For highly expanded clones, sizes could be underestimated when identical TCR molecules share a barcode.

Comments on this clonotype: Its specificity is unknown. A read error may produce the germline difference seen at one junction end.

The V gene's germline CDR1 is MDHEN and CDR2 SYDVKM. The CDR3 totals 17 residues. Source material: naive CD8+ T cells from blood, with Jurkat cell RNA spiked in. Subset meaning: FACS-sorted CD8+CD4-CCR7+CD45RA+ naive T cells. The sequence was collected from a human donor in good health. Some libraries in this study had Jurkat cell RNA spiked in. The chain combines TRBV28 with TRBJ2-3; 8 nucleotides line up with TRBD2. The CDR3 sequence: CASRGNLWREEGDTRHF. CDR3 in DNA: TGTGCCAGCCGGGGTAACTTGTGGCGGGAGGAGGGAGATACGCGGCATTTT.